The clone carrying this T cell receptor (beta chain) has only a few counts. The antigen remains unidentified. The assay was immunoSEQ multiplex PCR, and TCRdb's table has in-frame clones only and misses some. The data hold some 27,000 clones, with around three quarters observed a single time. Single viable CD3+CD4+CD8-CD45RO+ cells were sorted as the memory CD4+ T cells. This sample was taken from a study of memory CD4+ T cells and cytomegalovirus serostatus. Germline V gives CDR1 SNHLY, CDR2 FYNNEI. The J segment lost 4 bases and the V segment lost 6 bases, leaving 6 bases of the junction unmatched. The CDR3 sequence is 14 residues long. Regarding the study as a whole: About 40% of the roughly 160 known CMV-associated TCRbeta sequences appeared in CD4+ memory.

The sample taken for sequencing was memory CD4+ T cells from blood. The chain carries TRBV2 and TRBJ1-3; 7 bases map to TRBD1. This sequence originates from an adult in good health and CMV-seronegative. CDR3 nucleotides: TGTGCCAGCAGAGTACCGGGACAGGGAAACACCATATATTTT. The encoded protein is CASRVPGQGNTIYF.